The 13 T cell receptor beta chains reported below all come from one sample, sequenced in a study of identical twins. Using its own MiXCR run on the 5' RACE reads, TCRdb lists one record per CDR3 protein. Of about 730,000 distinct CDR3 sequences detected, around 20% appear once; the ten largest clones hold about 4.5%. The same data also went into a second study, on T cells expressing NK-cell markers.

Sequencing was done on a sample of PBMCs. The receptors shown here come from a woman between 18 and 29 years old in good health.

This clonotype was counted between two and nine times. This rearrangement joins TRBV7-8 to TRBJ2-1; no clear D. V lost 5 bases, J lost 9 bases, and 11 bases lay in between. The CDR3 totals 12 residues. Germline CDR1 reads SGHVS; CDR2 reads FQNEAQ. CDR3 sequence (DNA): TGTGCCAGCAGCGTAGGGCCGGGTGAGCAGTTCTTC. It encodes CASSVGPGEQFF.

The genes are TRBV12-3 or TRBV12-4 and TRBJ2-1; the match to TRBD2 covers 10 bases. CDR3 length: 14 residues. In nucleotides, the CDR3 is TGTGCGAGCGGGCTAGCGGGGGCCTACAATGAGCAGTTCTTC. Residues: CASGLAGAYNEQFF.

This chain connects TRBV5-1 to TRBJ2-1; D gene uncertain. With 0 bases removed from V and 4 bases from J, the gap between germline ends came to 14 bases. The length of the CDR3 is 16 residues. Germline V CDR1 and CDR2: SGHRS, YFSETQ. The CDR3 DNA is TGCGCCAGCAGCTTGGGTCAGGCGGCAGTGTACAATGAGCAGTTCTTC. Translating gives CASSLGQAAVYNEQFF.

This clonotype turned up a few times. The gene calls are TRBV20-1 and TRBJ1-6; D not resolved. CDR3 length equals 12 residues. V was trimmed by 1 base and J by 8 bases, leaving 6 bases between them. CDR1 DFQATT and CDR2 SNEGSKA come from the germline V gene (reference sequence). CDR3 amino acids: CSARAPDSPLHF. CDR3 sequence (DNA): TGCAGTGCTAGAGCTCCGGATTCACCCCTCCACTTT.

V and J are TRBV6-1 and TRBJ2-7; 8 bases align to TRBD1. V was pared by 8 bases and J by 1 base, with 7 bases of the junction left unmatched. This CDR3 spans 14 amino acids. The V gene's germline CDR1 is MNHNS and CDR2 SASEGT. In DNA, the CDR3 is TGTGCCAGCGACCCTGGACAGGGTTCCTACGAGCAGTACTTC. Protein: CASDPGQGSYEQYF.

The gene calls are TRBV20-1 and TRBJ2-1, with D perhaps TRBD2 (5 bases). Germline CDR1 reads DFQATT; CDR2 reads SNEGSKA (reference sequence). The CDR3 contains 15 residues. Trimming took 6 bases from V and 5 from J, leaving 20 bases between them. CDR3 amino acids: CSAMINLRGNNEQFF. The CDR3 region has the DNA TGCAGTGCCATGATAAACCTGAGAGGGAACAATGAGCAGTTCTTC.

This clonotype was counted ten times or more. V gene TRBV14 combines with J gene TRBJ2-5, with a tentative D call TRBD1 (5 bases). Germline V lookup: CDR1 SGHDN, CDR2 FVKESK. The CDR3 extends over 14 amino acids. The germline V and J ends were trimmed by 1 base and 5 bases, with 11 bases remaining between them. CDR3 bases: TGTGCCAGCAGCCAAGGGTGGGGCTCGGAGACCCAGTACTTC. Encoded protein: CASSQGWGSETQYF.

V usage is TRBV9 and J usage is TRBJ2-3; D remains unclear. CDR1 is SGDLS, CDR2 YYNGEE, per germline. The V end was cut by 0 bases, the J end by 6 bases, with 11 bases between. This CDR3 comprises 14 residues. In nucleotides, the CDR3 is TGTGCCAGCAGCGTAGCTGGGTGGACGGATACGCAGTATTTT. Translating it yields CASSVAGWTDTQYF.

This clonotype appeared a few times. The chain recombines TRBV4-1 with TRBJ2-3; D is uncertain. The CDR3 runs to 15 residues. With 0 bases removed from V and 6 bases from J, the gap between germline ends came to 13 bases. Germline CDR1 reads MGHRA; CDR2 reads YSYEKL. The CDR3 sequence is CASSQDQGKRDTQYF. The DNA for the CDR3 is TGCGCCAGCAGCCAAGATCAAGGGAAAAGGGATACGCAGTATTTT.

This clonotype appeared a few times. V gene TRBV7-2 combines with J gene TRBJ2-5; D is ambiguous. V lost 1 base and J 1 base, leaving 10 bases between the germline ends. This CDR3 is built from 15 residues. CDR1 is SGHTA, CDR2 FQGNSA, per germline. The CDR3 spells CASSLGSTAQETQYF. The DNA for the CDR3 is TGTGCCAGCAGCTTAGGATCCACAGCCCAAGAGACCCAGTACTTC.

This chain links TRBV29-1 with TRBJ1-2, with unresolved D. CDR3 length equals 12 residues. The germline CDR1 and CDR2 sequences are SQVTM and ANQGSEA. With 7 bases removed from V and 2 bases from J, the gap between germline ends came to 11 bases. The CDR3 loop reads CSAHDRNYGYTF. In DNA, the CDR3 is TGCAGCGCGCACGATAGGAACTATGGCTACACCTTC.

This clonotype was seen a handful of times. The CDR3 bases are TGTGCCAGCAGCTTAGAGAGGGATGAGCAGTTCTTC. This sequence encodes CASSLERDEQFF. V usage is TRBV11-3 and J usage is TRBJ2-1, with a weak D call TRBD2 (5 bases). The CDR3 totals 12 residues. V lost 0 bases and J 8 bases, leaving 5 bases between the germline ends. CDR1 and CDR2 from the germline V gene are SGHNT and YENEEA.

This clonotype was seen ten or more times. This rearrangement joins TRBV5-1 to TRBJ2-5; D may be TRBD2 (6 bases). The germline V gene encodes CDR1 SGHRS and CDR2 YFSETQ. V was cut by 5 bases and J by 1 base, with 15 bases left in between. The CDR3 contains 15 residues. CDR3: CASSRGGGTQETQYF. In nucleotides, the CDR3 is TGCGCCAGCAGTCGCGGTGGGGGGACCCAAGAGACCCAGTACTTC.